What follows are 24 T cell receptor beta chains derived from one specimen sequenced in a study of T cells in Graves' hyperthyroidism and ophthalmopathy. Authors of the study amplified TCR beta CDR3 regions from RNA transcripts. Carried out on the TCR CDR3, a first-round RT-PCR used the HTBI primer set. One entry per CDR3 protein, called by TCRdb with MiXCR from the multiplex PCR reads. The sample shows over 500,000 distinct CDR3 sequences, approximately 14% of them seen only once. Sample: blood. The receptors were sampled from a woman between 35 and 50 years old with Graves' hyperthyroidism.

There are many counts of this clonotype. CDR3 amino acids: CASRPGTSAYNEQFF. CDR3 nucleotides: TGTGCCAGCAGACCCGGGACTAGCGCTTACAATGAGCAGTTCTTC. The chain links TRBV12-3 or TRBV12-4 to TRBJ2-1; the match to TRBD2 covers 10 bases. V was pared by 6 bases and J by 4 bases, with 6 bases of the junction left unmatched. The CDR3 covers 15 residues.

In this sample, this clonotype turned up many times. This chain links TRBV28 with TRBJ2-3; D is undetermined. From germline, CDR1 is MDHEN and CDR2 SYDVKM. V was pared by 2 bases and J by 2 bases, with 8 bases between. The CDR3 has 14 amino acids. This chain's CDR3 is CASSLKTATDTQYF. The CDR3 nucleotides are TGTGCCAGCAGTTTAAAGACGGCCACAGATACGCAGTATTTT.

This clonotype has ten or more counts. The chain recombines TRBV20-1 with TRBJ2-3; perhaps D is TRBD1 or TRBD2 (6 bases each). CDR1 is DFQATT and CDR2 is SNEGSKA in the germline V gene (reference sequence). This CDR3 is 15 amino acids long. With 6 bases removed from V and 5 bases from J, the gap between germline ends came to 21 bases. The CDR3 nucleotides read TGCAGTGCCCGCCGGGGGACGGGGGCGGGAGATACGCAGTATTTT. As protein: CSARRGTGAGDTQYF.

Many counts were recorded for this clonotype. This sequence joins TRBV9 and TRBJ2-2, with 7 positions matching TRBD2. Trimming removed 2 bases from V and 4 bases from J; junction bases left unmatched: 14. Per the germline V gene, CDR1 is SGDLS and CDR2 is YYNGEE. This CDR3 contains 18 residues. As DNA, the CDR3 is TGTGCCAGCAGCGTCAAATTGACTAGCACCTCGAGCACCGGGGAGCTGTTTTTT. Protein: CASSVKLTSTSSTGELFF.

This clonotype appeared many times. The chain has TRBV2 and TRBJ1-4; TRBD1 matches at 12 bases. Losses at the gene ends were 4 bases for V and 4 bases for J; bases not matched to a gene: 10. The CDR3 consists of 18 residues. From germline, CDR1 is SNHLY and CDR2 FYNNEI. Here the CDR3 DNA reads TGTGCCAGCAGTGTAGTCCGGGACAGGGGGCTGGATAATGAAAAACTGTTTTTT. Its protein is CASSVVRDRGLDNEKLFF.

The table lists this clonotype with many counts. The chain has TRBV5-1 and TRBJ2-7, with D perhaps assigned TRBD1 or TRBD2 (6 bases each). Germline lookup yields CDR1 SGHRS and CDR2 YFSETQ. V was clipped by 5 bases and J by 6 bases, with 33 bases between them. The CDR3 sequence is 19 residues long. The CDR3 DNA sequence: TGCGCCAGCAGGACGACCCCGAACGACAGCACTCGTGGGGGGCCCGAGCAGTACTTC. Its protein product is CASRTTPNDSTRGGPEQYF.

This clonotype was seen more than once but under ten times. The CDR3 coding sequence is TGTGCCAGCAGTTACTCCGAGGGCTCTACTGAGCAGTTCTTC. It is translated as CASSYSEGSTEQFF. The chain is built from TRBV6-5 and TRBJ2-1; possibly TRBD2 for D (5 bases). This CDR3 comprises 14 residues. V shed 0 bases and J shed 9 bases, with 12 bases lying between them. The V gene's germline CDR1 is MNHEY and CDR2 SVGAGI.

This clonotype was counted many times. The rearrangement links TRBV11-2 to TRBJ2-7; tentatively, D is TRBD1 (6 bases). The germline V gene has CDR1 SGHAT and CDR2 FQNNGV. Trimming removed 7 bases at V and 3 bases at J, with 22 bases between. CDR3 length equals 16 residues. The CDR3 DNA follows: TGTGCCAGCAACCCACTCGGGTTGGCAGGGGACTACGAGCAGTACTTC. Amino acid sequence: CASNPLGLAGDYEQYF.

At least ten counts were recorded for this clonotype. The V and J genes are TRBV30 and TRBJ1-4; TRBD1 matches 8 bases. V trimming: 5 bases; J trimming: 7 bases; junction bases outside the gene matches: 3. The germline gives CDR1 GTSNPN, CDR2 SVGIG (reference sequence). This CDR3 spans 12 amino acids. In DNA, the CDR3 is TGTGCCTGGGGACAGGGCGTTGAAAAACTGTTTTTT. This codes for CAWGQGVEKLFF.

This clonotype was detected a few times. V usage is TRBV19 and J usage is TRBJ2-2; 8 bases align to TRBD1. The ends lost 3 bases at V and 0 bases at J; junction bases unmatched: 9. This CDR3 comprises 18 residues. Germline values: CDR1 LNHDA, CDR2 SQIVND (reference sequence). CDR3 DNA sequence: TGTGCCAGTAGTATTTCTCGTTGGACAGGGCCGAACACCGGGGAGCTGTTTTTT. Translating it yields CASSISRWTGPNTGELFF.

This clonotype was recorded many times. J is TRBJ2-1 and V is TRBV27, with TRBD1 identical over 8 bases. This CDR3 has 15 residues. V was pared by 6 bases and J by 2 bases, with 6 bases of the junction left unmatched. Germline V gene lookup returns CDR1 MNHEY and CDR2 SMNVEV (reference sequence). CDR3 amino acids: CASSKETGAYNEQFF. The CDR3 DNA is TGTGCCAGCAGCAAAGAGACAGGGGCCTACAATGAGCAGTTCTTC.

This clonotype was recorded many times. The genes are TRBV7-8 and TRBJ2-7; 7 positions agree with TRBD2. CDR1 SGHVS and CDR2 FQNEAQ come from the germline V gene. V lost 1 base and J lost 4; bases outside the gene matches: 10. The CDR3 has 16 residues. CDR3 sequence reads: CASSLEGGGSRYEQYF. CDR3 DNA: TGTGCCAGCAGCTTAGAGGGTGGCGGGAGTAGGTACGAGCAGTACTTC.

The chain uses TRBV5-1 and TRBJ2-1; 11 bases fit TRBD2. In germline, CDR1 is SGHRS, CDR2 YFSETQ. The CDR3 consists of 15 residues. V shed 4 bases, J shed 7 bases, and the junction held 7 bases outside the gene matches. This CDR3 is CASSEGLAVYNEQFF. In DNA form, the CDR3 reads TGCGCCAGCAGCGAGGGACTAGCGGTATATAATGAGCAGTTCTTC.

This clonotype was detected only a few times. The chain combines TRBV28 with TRBJ2-5; 8 bases match TRBD1. CDR1 is MDHEN, CDR2 SYDVKM, per germline. The CDR3 runs to 14 residues. The junction had 7 bases not matched to a gene; V was cut back by 7 bases and J by 3 bases. The CDR3 protein is CASTSWTGKETQYF. DNA of the CDR3: TGTGCCAGCACTTCCTGGACAGGGAAAGAGACCCAGTACTTC.

This clonotype has ten or more counts. The chain is built from TRBV2 and TRBJ2-2; D remains ambiguous. In germline, CDR1 is SNHLY, CDR2 FYNNEI. Deletions cut 6 bases from V and 3 bases from J, with 8 bases between. This CDR3 comprises 13 residues. This chain's CDR3 is CASRVHYTGELFF. As DNA, the CDR3 is TGTGCCAGCAGGGTACATTACACCGGGGAGCTGTTTTTT.

The chain joins TRBV6-1 to TRBJ2-1, with a possible D match to TRBD1 (7 bases). The germline V gene has CDR1 MNHNS and CDR2 SASEGT. This CDR3 has 16 residues. Trimming pared 1 base from V and 7 bases from J, leaving 17 bases between. For the CDR3, the DNA is TGTGCCAGCAGTGAAGGCACCCAGGGGGGCCTAAATGAGCAGTTCTTC. It yields the protein CASSEGTQGGLNEQFF.

This clonotype was recorded a few times. The rearrangement links TRBV28 to TRBJ1-5; D might be TRBD1 (6 bases). Germline V gene lookup returns CDR1 MDHEN and CDR2 SYDVKM. The CDR3 is 18 residues long. V was cut by 1 base and J by 0 bases, with 16 bases left in between. CDR3 sequence: CASSLSGGATISNQPQHF. Written as DNA, the CDR3 is TGTGCCAGCAGTTTATCGGGGGGGGCCACTATTAGCAATCAGCCCCAGCATTTT. The full variable domain, with the rest looked up from reference TRBV28 and TRBJ1-5, is DVKVTQSSRYLVKRTGEKVFLECVQDMDHENMFWYRQDPGLGLRLIYFSYDVKMKEKGDIPEGYSVSREKKERFSLILESASTNQTSMYLCASSLSGGATISNQPQHFGDGTRLSIL.

The chain employs TRBV9 and TRBJ2-1; 7 bases match TRBD2. There are 16 residues in the CDR3. The ends lost 4 bases at V and 1 base at J; junction bases unmatched: 8. Germline CDR1 SGDLS, CDR2 YYNGEE. In DNA form, the CDR3 reads TGTGCCAGCAGCCCCCTGCTAGCGGATTCCTACAATGAGCAGTTCTTC. Its protein product is CASSPLLADSYNEQFF.

This clonotype was observed a handful of times. This chain uses TRBV10-3 with TRBJ2-2; TRBD2 agrees at 12 bases. The CDR3 length is 16 residues. Germline V gives CDR1 ENHRY, CDR2 SYGVKD. The ends lost 0 bases at V and 7 bases at J; junction bases unmatched: 3. CDR3 sequence reads: CAISESGLAGNGELFF. The CDR3, as DNA: TGTGCCATCAGTGAGTCCGGACTAGCGGGGAACGGGGAGCTGTTTTTT.

CDR3 in amino acids: CASSYSDDGRGVGGYTF. The DNA of the CDR3 is TGTGCCAGCAGTTACTCCGATGACGGCAGGGGAGTCGGTGGCTACACCTTC. This chain joins TRBV6-5 and TRBJ1-2; tentatively, D is TRBD1 (6 bases). Trimming shortened V by 0 bases and J by 7 bases, and 21 bases separated the two germline ends. The CDR3 runs to 17 residues. Germline values: CDR1 MNHEY, CDR2 SVGAGI.

In this sample, this clonotype turned up many times. The J gene is TRBJ2-5, the V gene TRBV7-9, with TRBD1 matching over 7 bases. The V and J ends lost 3 bases and 0 bases, in that order; junction bases with no gene match: 4. The CDR3 runs to 15 residues. Germline loops: CDR1 SEHNR, CDR2 FQNEAQ (reference sequence). The CDR3 sequence is CASSLGQTNQETQYF. The DNA of the CDR3 is TGTGCCAGCAGCTTGGGACAGACAAACCAAGAGACCCAGTACTTC.

The chain employs TRBV6-1 and TRBJ1-5; D uncertain. V was cut by 3 bases and J by 0 bases, with 12 bases left in between. Germline-derived CDR1 and CDR2 are MNHNS and SASEGT. The CDR3 is 16 amino acids. CDR3 sequence: CASSDFWGGSNQPQHF. The CDR3 region has the DNA TGTGCCAGCAGTGATTTTTGGGGTGGTAGCAATCAGCCCCAGCATTTT.

There are many counts of this clonotype. The V gene is TRBV3-1, the J gene TRBJ2-7; possibly TRBD1 or TRBD2 for D (5 bases each). The V gene's germline CDR1 is LGHDT and CDR2 YNNKEL (reference sequence). The CDR3 loop spans 14 amino acids. V was trimmed by 5 bases and J by 3 bases, leaving 14 bases between them. The DNA for the CDR3 is TGTGCCAGCAGCTTCCGGGACCACGGCTACGAGCAGTACTTC. Its translation is CASSFRDHGYEQYF.

The chain couples TRBV18 to TRBJ2-3, with 12 positions matching TRBD2. V dropped 5 bases and J dropped 4; count of bases not matched to a gene: 7. This CDR3 is built from 16 residues. Per germline, CDR1 KGHSH and CDR2 LQKENI. CDR3 sequence (DNA): TGTGCCAGCTCAATCTCGAGGACTAGCGGGGCAGATACGCAGTATTTT. Translated, it gives CASSISRTSGADTQYF.